These 14 T cell receptor beta chains share one sample of origin, sequenced in a study of regulatory T cells in long-lasting Graves disease. The time point: persistent/refractory GD, antithyroid drugs over 5 years with positive TRAb. From PBMCs, RNA was extracted and then used to make the TCR library. The authors built TCR beta libraries using iRepertoire HTBI primers and Arm-PCR of CDR3 regions. MiXCR, applied by TCRdb to the multiplex PCR reads, yields one record per CDR3 protein. The sample shows fewer than 450,000 distinct CDR3 sequences, around 22% of them seen only once. This sample comprised peripheral blood mononuclear cells (PBMCs), obtained when the disease was refractory, from a patient treated with antithyroid drugs. The receptors shown here come from a female donor with Graves disease.

The chain's CDR3 is CASSARSGNTIYF. For the CDR3, the DNA is TGTGCCAGCAGTGCGAGATCTGGAAACACCATATATTTT. This chain joins TRBV12-3 or TRBV12-4 and TRBJ1-3; D gene unclear. V was clipped by 5 bases and J by 1 base, with 6 bases between them. This CDR3 is built from 13 residues.

The chain carries TRBV6-1 and TRBJ2-2; the match to TRBD1 covers 10 bases. After removal of 3 bases from V and 6 bases from J, the junction contained 4 bases not matched to a gene. The CDR3 has 15 residues. Germline lookup yields CDR1 MNHNS and CDR2 SASEGT. The DNA of the CDR3 is TGTGCCAGCAGTGAGGGGACAGGGGTCGCCGGGGAGCTGTTTTTT. It specifies CASSEGTGVAGELFF.

This clonotype came up many times. V is TRBV3-1 and J is TRBJ2-5; a possible D gene is TRBD2 (5 bases). The CDR3 runs to 18 residues. V was shortened by 0 bases and J by 5 bases, with 22 bases between the two germline ends. Germline V gene data show CDR1 as LGHDT and CDR2 as YNNKEL (reference sequence). CDR3 nucleotides: TGTGCCAGCAGCCAAGATCCCCGACTAACCAAATACGATGAGACCCAGTACTTC. As protein: CASSQDPRLTKYDETQYF.

This clonotype has a count of ten or more. This clone may be a read error of a much larger clone one base away. The CDR3: CASRSAYEQYF. The CDR3 coding sequence is TGTGCCAGCAGATCCGCCTACGAGCAGTACTTC. The J gene is TRBJ2-7, the V gene TRBV28, with D hard to call. Looked up from germline, CDR1 is MDHEN and CDR2 is SYDVKM. The CDR3 totals 11 residues. V was cut by 6 bases and J by 2 bases, with 5 bases left in between. Complete variable domain (other parts from reference TRBV28 and TRBJ2-7): DVKVTQSSRYLVKRTGEKVFLECVQDMDHENMFWYRQDPGLGLRLIYFSYDVKMKEKGDIPEGYSVSREKKERFSLILESASTNQTSMYLCASRSAYEQYFGPGTRLTVT.

This clonotype has ten or more counts. The V call is TRBV2, the J call TRBJ2-5, with 12 bases aligning to TRBD2. The CDR3 consists of 16 residues. V gave up 2 bases and J gave up 2 bases; unmatched junction bases: 3. CDR1 and CDR2 (germline): SNHLY, FYNNEI. The CDR3 nucleotides are TGTGCCAGCAGTGAATGGACTAGCGGGGCACAAGAGACCCAGTACTTC. It yields the protein CASSEWTSGAQETQYF.

This clonotype has a handful of counts. The rearrangement uses TRBV20-1 and TRBJ2-7; TRBD1 is a possible D gene (6 bases). The germline CDR1 and CDR2 sequences are DFQATT and SNEGSKA (reference sequence). Trimming pared 3 bases from V and 1 base from J, leaving 10 bases between. This CDR3 has 13 residues. The CDR3 sequence: CSASSGTSYEQYF. The CDR3 DNA reads TGCAGTGCTAGTTCCGGGACATCCTACGAGCAGTACTTC.

The genes are TRBV10-3 and TRBJ1-1; D is perhaps TRBD1 (6 bases). The V end was cut by 6 bases, the J end by 5 bases, with 16 bases between. This CDR3 contains 14 residues. From germline, CDR1 is ENHRY and CDR2 SYGVKD. The CDR3 here is CAISHREGGTEAFF. The DNA for the CDR3 is TGTGCCATCAGCCACAGGGAGGGGGGGACTGAAGCTTTCTTT.

The chain employs TRBV29-1 and TRBJ2-5; 12 positions agree with TRBD2. Germline assignment: CDR1 SQVTM and CDR2 ANQGSEA. The length of the CDR3 is 14 residues. V shed 5 bases and J 7 bases; nucleotides not matched to a gene: 8. The CDR3 spells CSVTSSGRGGTQYF. The CDR3, as DNA: TGCAGCGTTACCTCTAGCGGGAGGGGAGGGACCCAGTACTTC.

This clonotype occurred a few times. The J gene is TRBJ2-7, the V gene TRBV5-1; 8 bases map to TRBD1. This CDR3 is 14 amino acids long. Germline assignment: CDR1 SGHRS and CDR2 YFSETQ. Losses at the gene ends were 4 bases for V and 3 bases for J; bases not matched to a gene: 6. In nucleotides, the CDR3 is TGCGCCAGCAGCCCATGGACAGGGAACTACGAGCAGTACTTC. Its protein is CASSPWTGNYEQYF. Full variable domain (outside the CDR3, taken from reference TRBV5-1 and TRBJ2-7): KAGVTQTPRYLIKTRGQQVTLSCSPISGHRSVSWYQQTPGQGLQFLFEYFSETQRNKGNFPGRFSGRQFSNSRSEMNVSTLELGDSALYLCASSPWTGNYEQYFGPGTRLTVT.

This clonotype is categorized as medium-sized (0.01 to 0.1%). The chain links TRBV28 to TRBJ1-6, with unresolved D. The CDR3 has 15 amino acids. V was cut by 5 bases and J by 7 bases, with 15 bases left in between. Germline V gene data show CDR1 as MDHEN and CDR2 as SYDVKM. CDR3 bases: TGTGCCAGCAGTACCGGACCCCCTCCCAATTCACCCCTCCACTTT. Protein product: CASSTGPPPNSPLHF.

The chain couples TRBV20-1 to TRBJ2-7, with D possibly matching TRBD2 (6 bases). Trimming shortened V by 0 bases and J by 3 bases, and 24 bases separated the two germline ends. CDR3 size: 18 residues. Germline-derived CDR1 and CDR2 are DFQATT and SNEGSKA (reference sequence). CDR3 in amino acids: CSARDLGRDRPLHYEQYF. In DNA, the CDR3 is TGCAGTGCTAGAGATCTTGGGCGGGATAGGCCACTACACTACGAGCAGTACTTC.

This clonotype was observed a handful of times. The rearrangement uses TRBV11-3 and TRBJ1-4; D gene ambiguous. Looked up from germline, CDR1 is SGHNT and CDR2 is YENEEA. This CDR3 is 13 amino acids long. The ends were cut back, 6 bases at V and 8 bases at J, with 13 bases in the middle. The CDR3, as DNA: TGTGCCAGCAGTCCCGGGCCAAGGGAAAAACTGTTTTTT. As protein: CASSPGPREKLFF.

This clonotype was detected many times. V is TRBV2 and J is TRBJ1-2; 7 bases fit TRBD1. Per the germline V gene, CDR1 is SNHLY and CDR2 is FYNNEI. V gave up 3 bases and J gave up 4 bases; unmatched junction bases: 5. The CDR3 is made up of 14 amino acids. The CDR3 coding sequence is TGTGCCAGCAGTGAGACAGGGTACGGCTATGGCTACACCTTC. Protein: CASSETGYGYGYTF. Based on the CDR3 plus reference TRBV2 and TRBJ1-2, the full variable domain is EPEVTQTPSHQVTQMGQEVILRCVPISNHLYFYWYRQILGQKVEFLVSFYNNEISEKSEIFDDQFSVERPDGSNFTLKIRSTKLEDSAMYFCASSETGYGYGYTFGSGTRLTVV.

The chain recombines TRBV5-4 with TRBJ1-2, with D perhaps matching TRBD1 (5 bases). The CDR3 extends over 13 amino acids. CDR1 SGHNT and CDR2 YYREEE come from the germline V gene (reference sequence). V was clipped by 2 bases and J by 11 bases, with 16 bases between them. The CDR3 sequence is CASSFGDPEWYTF. Here the CDR3 DNA reads TGTGCCAGCAGCTTCGGGGACCCGGAGTGGTACACCTTC.